Listed below are T cell receptor beta chains from one sample, sequenced in a study of blood T cell repertoires in COVID-19. Assay used: immunoSEQ multiplex PCR; TCRdb lists only in-frame clones, some missing. The repertoire has 200,000 to 250,000 clones, approximately 83% of them found once; the top ten carry 1.3%. Sequencing was carried out using peripheral blood. The receptors originated from a woman in her 30s with COVID-19, enrolled during active disease. CDR3s include the opening cysteine and the closing phenylalanine or tryptophan. D genes are given only for firm matches. Size values are once, few and many counts, or a class for expanded clones, and some rows have none.

J: TRBJ2-3
D: .
V: TRBV27
size: .
DNA: TGTGCCAGCAGGGTGAGACAGGTATTTGGCACAGATACGCAGTATTTT
CDR3: CASRVRQVFGTDTQYF

J: TRBJ2-7
D: .
V: TRBV3-1/TRBV3-2
size: .
DNA: TGTGCCAGCAGCCAAGTGGCTAGCCGGTACGACGAGCAGTACTTC
CDR3: CASSQVASRYDEQYF

J: TRBJ1-4
D: .
V: TRBV7-9
size: few
DNA: TGTGCCAGCAGCCAGGACAGAACTAATGAAAAACTGTTTTTT
CDR3: CASSQDRTNEKLFF

J: TRBJ2-2
D: TRBD1
V: TRBV7-9
size: .
DNA: TGTGCCAGCAGCTTACGGGACAGCAACACCGGGGAGCTGTTTTTT
CDR3: CASSLRDSNTGELFF

J: TRBJ1-6
D: .
V: TRBV6-5
size: .
DNA: TGTGCCAGCAGCTGGACAGATTATAATTCACCCCTCCACTTT
CDR3: CASSWTDYNSPLHF

J: TRBJ2-2
D: TRBD2
V: TRBV5-4
size: .
DNA: TGTGCCAGCACCCCACCGGGACTAGCGGGAGTCGGGGAGCTGTTTTTT
CDR3: CASTPPGLAGVGELFF

J: TRBJ2-7
D: .
V: TRBV7-2
size: .
DNA: TGTGCCAGCAGCTTACGAGTAGCGGCCACCTACGAGCAGTACTTC
CDR3: CASSLRVAATYEQYF

J: TRBJ2-7
D: .
V: TRBV19
size: once
DNA: TGTGCCAGTACCCCAGATGGTTTCGGGGTCTACGAGCAGTACTTC
CDR3: CASTPDGFGVYEQYF

J: TRBJ1-2
D: TRBD1
V: TRBV10-3
size: .
DNA: TGTGCCATCAGGAATCTGACAGGGCCCTATGGCTACACCTTC
CDR3: CAIRNLTGPYGYTF

J: TRBJ2-3
D: TRBD2
V: TRBV7-2
size: once
DNA: TGTGCCAGCAGCAAGAGTTGGGGAATAGGGAGGGGCACAGATACGCAGTATTTT
CDR3: CASSKSWGIGRGTDTQYF

J: TRBJ2-3
D: TRBD1
V: TRBV5-4
size: .
DNA: TGTGCCAGCAGCTTTCCTAAACAGGGGGCGGATACGCAGTATTTT
CDR3: CASSFPKQGADTQYF

J: TRBJ2-1
D: TRBD1
V: TRBV15
size: .
DNA: TGTGCCACCGCCACGACAGGGGTAATTTTCAATGAGCAGTTCTTC
CDR3: CATATTGVIFNEQFF

J: TRBJ2-7
D: .
V: TRBV10-3
size: .
DNA: TGTGCCATCAGTGAAGGGGGTTGGGTCATCTTCGAGCAGTACTTC
CDR3: CAISEGGWVIFEQYF

J: TRBJ2-1
D: .
V: TRBV6-4
size: once
DNA: TGTGCCAGCAGTGACCTCTTGGACATCCACTCCTACAATGAGCAGTTCTTC
CDR3: CASSDLLDIHSYNEQFF

J: TRBJ2-7
D: .
V: TRBV29-1
size: .
DNA: TGCAGCGTTGAAGATCAGGGCGTGAGCTACGAGCAGTACTTC
CDR3: CSVEDQGVSYEQYF

J: TRBJ2-3
D: .
V: TRBV6-4
size: .
DNA: TGTGCCAGCAGTGCCCAGGGCCCAGATACGCAGTATTTT
CDR3: CASSAQGPDTQYF

J: TRBJ1-1
D: TRBD1
V: TRBV7-9
size: .
DNA: TGTGCCAGCAGCTCCCAACCACAGGGGGACACTGAAGCTTTCTTT
CDR3: CASSSQPQGDTEAFF

J: TRBJ1-2
D: .
V: TRBV28
size: few
DNA: TGTGCCAGCAGTTCTTATGGCTACACCTTC
CDR3: CASSSYGYTF

J: TRBJ2-3
D: .
V: TRBV24-1
size: .
DNA: TGTGCCACCAGTGATCCCCGGGACATCAGCACAGATACGCAGTATTTT
CDR3: CATSDPRDISTDTQYF

J: TRBJ2-5
D: TRBD2
V: TRBV2
size: .
DNA: TGTGCCAGCACCGGACTAGCTAGGGAGACCCAGTACTTC
CDR3: CASTGLARETQYF

J: TRBJ1-2
D: .
V: TRBV6-5
size: .
DNA: TGTGCCAGCAGTTACTCGGCCGGGGTGGGTCCCTATGGCTACACCTTC
CDR3: CASSYSAGVGPYGYTF

J: TRBJ1-5
D: TRBD1
V: TRBV19
size: .
DNA: TGTGCCAGCCAGCCCTTGGGACAGATCAATCAGCCCCAGCATTTT
CDR3: CASQPLGQINQPQHF

J: TRBJ1-1
D: .
V: TRBV6-4
size: .
DNA: TGTGCCAGCAGGGAACAGGTTAACACTGAAGCTTTCTTT
CDR3: CASREQVNTEAFF

J: TRBJ1-5
D: TRBD1
V: TRBV2
size: .
DNA: TGTGCCAGCAGAGCCAACAGGGGGCGAGATCAGCCCCAGCATTTT
CDR3: CASRANRGRDQPQHF

J: TRBJ1-1
D: .
V: TRBV5-1
size: .
DNA: TGCGCCAGCAGCTTGGGACGGACAGACACTGAAGCTTTCTTT
CDR3: CASSLGRTDTEAFF

J: TRBJ2-7
D: TRBD2
V: TRBV6-5
size: .
DNA: TGTGCCAGCAGTCACGGGGCGGGAGGGACTTACGAGCAGTACTTC
CDR3: CASSHGAGGTYEQYF

J: TRBJ1-4
D: .
V: TRBV19
size: .
DNA: TGTGCCACCAGCGTAAAAGCTGCTAATGAAAAACTGTTTTTT
CDR3: CATSVKAANEKLFF

J: TRBJ2-5
D: .
V: TRBV28
size: .
DNA: TGTGCCAGCAGTTCTCAAGAGACCCAGTACTTC
CDR3: CASSSQETQYF

J: TRBJ2-3
D: .
V: TRBV18
size: once
DNA: TGTGCCAGCTCACCCGGTACCCAGGGACACACAGATACGCAGTATTTT
CDR3: CASSPGTQGHTDTQYF

J: TRBJ2-3
D: .
V: TRBV9
size: .
DNA: TGTGCCAGCAGCGTAGGGGGGCGGGTCAGCACAGATACGCAGTATTTT
CDR3: CASSVGGRVSTDTQYF

J: TRBJ2-3
D: .
V: TRBV9
size: .
DNA: TGTGCCAGCAGCGTCCGAGCGGATAGCACAGATACGCAGTATTTT
CDR3: CASSVRADSTDTQYF

J: TRBJ2-3
D: TRBD2
V: TRBV11-2
size: .
DNA: TGTGCCAGCAGCCCCGGGACTAGCGGTACTAGCACAGATACGCAGTATTTT
CDR3: CASSPGTSGTSTDTQYF

J: TRBJ1-2
D: .
V: TRBV19
size: .
DNA: TGTGCCAGTAGTCAAACAGGCGGCTCTAACTATGGCTACACCTTC
CDR3: CASSQTGGSNYGYTF

J: TRBJ2-7
D: TRBD1
V: TRBV5-5
size: .
DNA: TGTGCCAGCAGCTTCCCTGACAGGGTAGTATCCTACGAGCAGTACTTC
CDR3: CASSFPDRVVSYEQYF

J: TRBJ2-5
D: TRBD1
V: TRBV2
size: .
DNA: TGTGCCAGCTACGCCAGGGGGCTGGAAGAGACCCAGTACTTC
CDR3: CASYARGLEETQYF

J: TRBJ2-7
D: .
V: TRBV6-5
size: .
DNA: TGTGCCAGCAGTTACTTTCCGGACAGCGACGAGCAGTACTTC
CDR3: CASSYFPDSDEQYF

J: TRBJ1-2
D: TRBD1
V: TRBV18
size: .
DNA: TGTGCCAGCTCGCAGGGACAGGTCTATGGCTACACCTTC
CDR3: CASSQGQVYGYTF

J: TRBJ2-2
D: TRBD2
V: TRBV9
size: .
DNA: TGTGCCAGCAGCGTAGAGCCACCGGGACTAGCGGGGGGGCCGGTCACCGGGGAGCTGTTTTTT
CDR3: CASSVEPPGLAGGPVTGELFF

J: TRBJ2-2
D: TRBD1
V: TRBV6-4
size: .
DNA: TGTGCCAGCAGTCAGGGGGCAGCGAACACCGGGGAGCTGTTTTTT
CDR3: CASSQGAANTGELFF

J: TRBJ2-3
D: TRBD1
V: TRBV19
size: .
DNA: TGTGCCAGTATGGACAGGGGCCTTTTAGATACGCAGTATTTT
CDR3: CASMDRGLLDTQYF

J: TRBJ2-5
D: .
V: TRBV3-1/TRBV3-2
size: .
DNA: TGTGCCAGCAGCCTCGTTGGGTTCAGAGCGGGGACCCAGTACTTC
CDR3: CASSLVGFRAGTQYF

J: TRBJ1-2
D: TRBD1
V: TRBV4-3
size: .
DNA: TGCGCCAGCAGCCAATCCTTGAGAGGGACAGCTAACTATGGCTACACCTTC
CDR3: CASSQSLRGTANYGYTF

J: TRBJ1-2
D: .
V: TRBV7-8
size: .
DNA: TGTGCCAGCAGCTTAGGGTCCGGTTATGGCTACACCTTC
CDR3: CASSLGSGYGYTF

J: TRBJ1-5
D: TRBD1
V: TRBV7-9
size: .
DNA: TGTGCCAGCAGCTCGTGGACAGGTTTCTCTAATCAGCCCCAGCATTTT
CDR3: CASSSWTGFSNQPQHF

J: TRBJ1-2
D: TRBD1
V: TRBV9
size: .
DNA: TGTGCCAGCAGCCTAGGGGGCAGGGGATTCTATGGCTACACCTTC
CDR3: CASSLGGRGFYGYTF

J: TRBJ1-5
D: TRBD1
V: TRBV28
size: .
DNA: TGTGCCAGCACCATAGGGACAGCCCATAGCAATCAGCCCCAGCATTTT
CDR3: CASTIGTAHSNQPQHF

J: TRBJ2-7
D: .
V: TRBV28
size: .
DNA: TGTGCCAGCAGTTTCGGACAGACTGCCCCCTCCTACGAGCAGTACTTC
CDR3: CASSFGQTAPSYEQYF

J: TRBJ1-2
D: TRBD1
V: TRBV19
size: few
DNA: TGTGCCAGTAGTATCGGACCTAACAGGGGCCAGTATGGCTACACCTTC
CDR3: CASSIGPNRGQYGYTF

J: TRBJ1-4
D: .
V: TRBV10-2
size: .
DNA: TGCGCCAGCAGTTCAAGAGAAGAGAGAGAACTGTTTTTT
CDR3: CASSSREERELFF

J: TRBJ1-1
D: TRBD1
V: TRBV9
size: .
DNA: TGTGCCAGCAGCGTCGGACAGGGAGGGGACACTGAAGCTTTCTTT
CDR3: CASSVGQGGDTEAFF